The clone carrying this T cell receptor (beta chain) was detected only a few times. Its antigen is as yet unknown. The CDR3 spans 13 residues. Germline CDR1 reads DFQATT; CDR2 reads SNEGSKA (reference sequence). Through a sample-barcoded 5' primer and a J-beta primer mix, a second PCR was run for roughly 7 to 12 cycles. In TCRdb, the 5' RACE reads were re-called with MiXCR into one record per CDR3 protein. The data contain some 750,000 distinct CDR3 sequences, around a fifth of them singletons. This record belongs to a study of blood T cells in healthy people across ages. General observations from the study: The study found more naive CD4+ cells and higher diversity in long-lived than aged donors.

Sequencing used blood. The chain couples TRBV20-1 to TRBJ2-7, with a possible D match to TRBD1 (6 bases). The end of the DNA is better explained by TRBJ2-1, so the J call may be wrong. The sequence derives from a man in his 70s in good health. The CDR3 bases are TGCAGTGCTAGACGGCACAGGGTAAATGAGCAGTTCTTC. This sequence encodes CSARRHRVNEQFF.